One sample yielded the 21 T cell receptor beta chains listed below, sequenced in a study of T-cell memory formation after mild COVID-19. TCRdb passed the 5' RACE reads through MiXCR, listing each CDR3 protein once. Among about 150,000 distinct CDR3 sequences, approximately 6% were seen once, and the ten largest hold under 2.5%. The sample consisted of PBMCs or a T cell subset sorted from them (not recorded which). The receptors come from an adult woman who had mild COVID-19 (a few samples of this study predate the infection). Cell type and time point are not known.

The CDR3: CSASRRQLYNSPLHF. In nucleotides, the CDR3 is TGCAGTGCTAGCCGGAGGCAGCTCTATAATTCACCCCTCCACTTT. The chain carries TRBV20-1 and TRBJ1-6; D is uncertain. The CDR3 is 15 residues long. Trimming took 3 bases from V and 3 from J, leaving 12 bases between them. Germline values: CDR1 DFQATT, CDR2 SNEGSKA (reference sequence).

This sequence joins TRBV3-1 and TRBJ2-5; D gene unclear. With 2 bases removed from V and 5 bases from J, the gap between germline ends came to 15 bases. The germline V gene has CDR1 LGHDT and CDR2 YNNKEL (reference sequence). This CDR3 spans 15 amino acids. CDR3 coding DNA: TGTGCCAGCAGCCAATCCGGGCATGGTCGGGAGACCCAGTACTTC. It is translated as CASSQSGHGRETQYF.

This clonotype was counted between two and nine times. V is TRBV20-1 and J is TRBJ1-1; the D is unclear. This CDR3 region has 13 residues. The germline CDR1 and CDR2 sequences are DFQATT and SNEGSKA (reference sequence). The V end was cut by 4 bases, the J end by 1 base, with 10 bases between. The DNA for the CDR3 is TGCAGTGCTATCCCGACTGAGAACACTGAAGCTTTCTTT. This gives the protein CSAIPTENTEAFF.

The CDR3 DNA reads TGCAGTGCTATTGTACGGAATGAGCAGTTCTTC. Its protein is CSAIVRNEQFF. The chain links TRBV20-1 to TRBJ2-1; D unclear. Germline-derived CDR1 and CDR2 are DFQATT and SNEGSKA (reference sequence). With 4 bases removed from V and 7 bases from J, the gap between germline ends came to 8 bases. This CDR3 has 11 amino acids.

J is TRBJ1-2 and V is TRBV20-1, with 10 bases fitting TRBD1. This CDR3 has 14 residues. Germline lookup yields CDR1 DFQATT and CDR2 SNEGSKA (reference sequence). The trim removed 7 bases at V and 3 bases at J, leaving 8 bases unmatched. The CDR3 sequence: CSVPGTGVDYGYTF. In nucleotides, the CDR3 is TGCAGTGTACCCGGGACAGGGGTAGACTATGGCTACACCTTC.

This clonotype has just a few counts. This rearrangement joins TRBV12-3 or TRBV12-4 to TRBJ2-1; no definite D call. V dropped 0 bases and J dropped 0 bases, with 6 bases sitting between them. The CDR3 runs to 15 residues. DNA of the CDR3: TGTGCCAGCAGTTTAGCGGAGATCTCCTACAATGAGCAGTTCTTC. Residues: CASSLAEISYNEQFF.

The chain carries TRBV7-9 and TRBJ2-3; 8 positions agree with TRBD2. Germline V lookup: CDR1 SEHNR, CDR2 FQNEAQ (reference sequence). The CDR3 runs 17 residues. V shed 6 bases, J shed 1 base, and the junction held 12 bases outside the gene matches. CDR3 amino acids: CASSLWLAGGRTDTQYF. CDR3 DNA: TGTGCCAGCAGTTTATGGCTCGCGGGAGGTCGCACAGATACGCAGTATTTT.

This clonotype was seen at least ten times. The CDR3 nucleotides are TGTGCCAGCAGCTTAGGAAGCGGGGGGGCCGAGACCCAGTACTTC. As protein: CASSLGSGGAETQYF. The V and J genes are TRBV7-3 and TRBJ2-5; 10 bases are a match to TRBD2. The J segment lost 5 bases and the V segment lost 2 bases, leaving 5 bases of the junction unmatched. CDR1 SGHTA and CDR2 FQGTGA come from the germline V gene. CDR3 length: 15 amino acids.

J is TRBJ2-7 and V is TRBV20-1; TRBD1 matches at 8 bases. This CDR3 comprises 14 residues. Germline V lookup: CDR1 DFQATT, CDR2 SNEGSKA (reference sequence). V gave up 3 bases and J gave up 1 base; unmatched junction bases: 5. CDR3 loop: CSASRGQASYEQYF. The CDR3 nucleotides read TGCAGTGCTAGTAGGGGACAGGCATCCTACGAGCAGTACTTC.

As DNA, the CDR3 is TGCAGTGCCGAGAATTACAGGGGAATGGCCAAAAACATTCAGTACTTC. Translation: CSAENYRGMAKNIQYF. The V gene is TRBV20-1, the J gene TRBJ2-4, with 7 bases that match TRBD1. Losses at the gene ends were 6 bases for V and 1 base for J; bases not matched to a gene: 12. This CDR3 comprises 16 residues. Germline V lookup: CDR1 DFQATT, CDR2 SNEGSKA (reference sequence).

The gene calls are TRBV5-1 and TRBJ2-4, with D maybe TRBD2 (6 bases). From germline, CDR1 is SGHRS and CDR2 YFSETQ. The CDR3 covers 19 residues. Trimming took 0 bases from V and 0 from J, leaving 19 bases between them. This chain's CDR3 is CASSLVLAGVREAKNIQYF. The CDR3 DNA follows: TGCGCCAGCAGCTTGGTCTTGGCAGGAGTGCGGGAAGCCAAAAACATTCAGTACTTC.

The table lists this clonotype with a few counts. The CDR3 nucleotides read TGTGCCAGCAGCTTATTAGCGGGAGTGAACACCGGGGAGCTGTTTTTT. It translates to CASSLLAGVNTGELFF. The rearrangement joins TRBV11-1 to TRBJ2-2; 9 nucleotides agree with TRBD2. The J segment lost 1 base and the V segment lost 2 bases, leaving 2 bases of the junction unmatched. CDR1 and CDR2 from the germline V gene are SGHAT and FQDESV (reference sequence). The CDR3 consists of 16 residues.

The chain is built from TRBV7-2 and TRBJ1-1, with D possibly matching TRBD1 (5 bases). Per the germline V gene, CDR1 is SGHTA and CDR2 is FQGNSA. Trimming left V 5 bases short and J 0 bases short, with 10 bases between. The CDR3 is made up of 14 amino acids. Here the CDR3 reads CASSVQAMNTEAFF. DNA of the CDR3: TGTGCCAGCAGCGTACAGGCCATGAACACTGAAGCTTTCTTT.

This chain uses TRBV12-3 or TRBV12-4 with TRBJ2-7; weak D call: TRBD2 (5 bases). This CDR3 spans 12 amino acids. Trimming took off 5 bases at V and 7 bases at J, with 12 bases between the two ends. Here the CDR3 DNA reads TGTGCCAGCAGTAGCGGCCCGGGGGAGCAGTACTTC. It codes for CASSSGPGEQYF.

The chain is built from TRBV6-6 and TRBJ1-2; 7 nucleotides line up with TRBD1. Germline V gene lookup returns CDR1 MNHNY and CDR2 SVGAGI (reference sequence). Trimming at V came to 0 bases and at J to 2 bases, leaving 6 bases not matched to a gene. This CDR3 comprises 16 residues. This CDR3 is CASSYSTGPENYGYTF. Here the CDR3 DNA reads TGTGCCAGCAGTTACTCGACAGGGCCTGAAAACTATGGCTACACCTTC.

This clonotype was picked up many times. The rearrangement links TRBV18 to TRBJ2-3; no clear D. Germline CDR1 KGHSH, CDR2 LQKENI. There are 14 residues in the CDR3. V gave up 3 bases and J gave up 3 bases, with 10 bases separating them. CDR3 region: CASSPPTRTDTQYF. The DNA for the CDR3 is TGTGCCAGCTCACCCCCGACCCGAACAGATACGCAGTATTTT.

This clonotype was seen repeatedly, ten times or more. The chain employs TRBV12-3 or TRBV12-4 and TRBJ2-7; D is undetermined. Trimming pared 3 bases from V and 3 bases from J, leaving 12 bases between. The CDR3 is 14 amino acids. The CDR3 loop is CASSFGQTRYEQYF. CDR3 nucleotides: TGTGCCAGCAGTTTCGGGCAGACACGCTACGAGCAGTACTTC.

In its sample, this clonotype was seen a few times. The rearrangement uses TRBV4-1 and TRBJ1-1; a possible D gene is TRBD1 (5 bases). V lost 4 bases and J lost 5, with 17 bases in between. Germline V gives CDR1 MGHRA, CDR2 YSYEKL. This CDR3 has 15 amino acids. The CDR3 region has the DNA TGCGCCAGCAGCCCACTCTCAGGGATGAGGACTGAAGCTTTCTTT. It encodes CASSPLSGMRTEAFF.

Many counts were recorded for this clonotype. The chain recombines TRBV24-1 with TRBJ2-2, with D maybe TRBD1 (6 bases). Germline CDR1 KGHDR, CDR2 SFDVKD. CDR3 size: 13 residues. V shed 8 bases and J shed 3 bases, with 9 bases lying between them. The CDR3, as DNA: TGTGCCACCACGGACAGTCACACCGGGGAGCTGTTTTTT. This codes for CATTDSHTGELFF.

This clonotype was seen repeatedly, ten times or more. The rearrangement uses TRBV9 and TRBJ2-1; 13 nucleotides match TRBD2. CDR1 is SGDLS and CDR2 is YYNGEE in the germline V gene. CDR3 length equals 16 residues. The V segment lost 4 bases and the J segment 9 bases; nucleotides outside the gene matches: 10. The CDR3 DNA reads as TGTGCCAGCAGCCCCCGGACTAGCGGGAGTAACGGTGAGCAGTTCTTC. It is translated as CASSPRTSGSNGEQFF.

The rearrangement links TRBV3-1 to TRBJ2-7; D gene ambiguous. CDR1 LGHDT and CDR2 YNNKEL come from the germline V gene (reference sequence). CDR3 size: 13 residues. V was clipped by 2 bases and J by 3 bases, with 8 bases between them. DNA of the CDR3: TGTGCCAGCAGCCAAAAAGGCGTCTACGAGCAGTACTTC. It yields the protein CASSQKGVYEQYF.